This TCR beta chain was obtained from a study of cytomegalovirus exposure and HLA in healthy donors. CDR1 and CDR2 from the germline V gene are LGHNA and YSLEER. The CDR3 extends over 17 amino acids. V shed 3 bases and J shed 2 bases, with 17 bases lying between them. The protocol was immunoSEQ multiplex PCR, while the TCRdb copy is restricted to in-frame clones and leaves out a portion. The table shows roughly 75,000 clones, with roughly 80% occurring only once. Findings and limits, study-wide: First-cohort TCR clusters were later found to tend to co-occur in the approximately 120 validation repertoires. A list of about 160 TCR beta chains associated with cytomegalovirus was given.

In its sample, this clone was seen a few times. The antigen is not known. This chain connects TRBV4-3 to TRBJ2-1; D perhaps matches TRBD1 (6 bases). The sequenced sample was PBMCs. The receptor comes from a man between 25 and 39 years old in good health and CMV-seronegative. The CDR3 here is CASSHQVGAATYNEQFF. In nucleotides, the CDR3 is TGCGCCAGCAGCCACCAGGTGGGGGCGGCAACCTACAATGAGCAGTTCTTC.